This T cell receptor beta chain comes out of a study of Ad26.COV2.S vaccination and SARS-CoV-2 variants. Findings and caveats of the study: Possibly, TCR breadth and depth analyses underestimated total T cell responses.

V was pared by 2 bases and J by 2 bases, with 7 bases between. The CDR3 loop spans 14 amino acids. Germline CDR1 KGHDR, CDR2 SFDVKD. TCRdb's copy holds only in-frame clones and misses some; the assay was immunoSEQ multiplex PCR. The table shows 100,000 or so clones, with about three quarters occurring only once. Turning to this clone: Its specificity is unknown.

The gene calls are TRBV24-1 and TRBJ2-3; D perhaps matches TRBD2 (6 bases). The sequence came from a human donor who had recovered from COVID-19. The specimen was peripheral blood, collected after recovery from COVID-19. CDR3 nucleotides: TGTGCCACCAGTGATTGGGACTCCACAGATACGCAGTATTTT. It is translated as CATSDWDSTDTQYF.